This TCR beta chain emerged from a study of TIL therapy for anti-PD-1-resistant metastatic lung cancer. Sequencing used immunoSEQ v3. Sequencing was performed with immunoSEQ multiplex PCR; in TCRdb, only in-frame clones are kept and a portion is missing. The sample shows tens of thousands of clones, about 80% of them seen only once. The CDR3 covers 17 residues. From germline, CDR1 is LNHDA and CDR2 SQIVND (reference sequence). Trimming took off 10 bases at V and 2 bases at J, with 24 bases between the two ends. The time point denotes: pre-treatment sample, taken before nivolumab and TIL therapy. The chain joins TRBV19 to TRBJ2-4, with D perhaps given as TRBD1 or TRBD2 (5 bases each). This receptor was identified in a man aged 65 to 79 with non-small cell lung cancer. The sequenced sample was blood, obtained at baseline. CDR3 in amino acids: CATGTGSGPLTKNIQYF. The CDR3 DNA reads as TGTGCCACAGGGACGGGGAGTGGGCCCCTAACCAAAAACATTCAGTACTTC.